A single sample is the source of the 13 T cell receptor beta chains below, sequenced in a study of CD8 T cells in ankylosing spondylitis. Overall study findings and caveats: Within ankylosing spondylitis blood, a TCR beta motif made up of seven or eight highly homologous variants appeared to be characteristic.

These receptors have no known antigen. TCRdb reanalysed the 5' RACE reads using MiXCR and keeps one entry per CDR3 protein. The data show around 490,000 distinct CDR3 sequences, under 5.5% seen once. Sequenced: blood, either unsorted or a sorted T cell fraction (not recorded which). These receptor sequences come from a male donor with ankylosing spondylitis.

Many counts were recorded for this clonotype. V usage is TRBV29-1 and J usage is TRBJ2-3; TRBD2 matches at 8 bases. The junction had 11 bases not matched to a gene; V was cut back by 6 bases and J by 0 bases. Germline-derived CDR1 and CDR2 are SQVTM and ANQGSEA. The CDR3 length is 16 residues. The CDR3 DNA reads TGCAGCGTCGCGAACCCCATAGCGGGAAGCACAGATACGCAGTATTTT. This codes for CSVANPIAGSTDTQYF.

This clonotype was observed many times. The rearrangement links TRBV7-8 to TRBJ2-1; weak D call: TRBD2 (5 bases). The CDR3 covers 16 residues. Germline CDR1 and CDR2: SGHVS and FQNEAQ. Between the trimmed V and J ends, which lost 5 bases and 3 bases, there was a span of 17 bases. This CDR3 reads CASSAAGLASYNEQFF. Written as DNA, the CDR3 is TGTGCCAGCAGCGCCGCCGGGCTAGCTAGCTACAATGAGCAGTTCTTC. The complete variable domain, with remaining parts taken from reference TRBV7-8 and TRBJ2-1, reads GAGVSQSPRYKVAKRGQDVALRCDPISGHVSLFWYQQALGQGPEFLTYFQNEAQLDKSGLPSDRFFAERPEGSVSTLKIQRTQQEDSAVYLCASSAAGLASYNEQFFGPGTRLTVL.

The rearrangement uses TRBV6-2 or TRBV6-3 and TRBJ2-3; D gene unclear. Germline V lookup: CDR1 MNHEY, CDR2 SVGEGT. The CDR3 has 20 amino acids. V was cut by 2 bases and J by 0 bases, with 24 bases left in between. DNA of the CDR3: TGTGCCAGCAGTTACCCCCCCTCGACGGGCTCCCTCACTAGCACAGATACGCAGTATTTT. Translation gives CASSYPPSTGSLTSTDTQYF.

This clonotype occurred a few times. The chain joins TRBV7-2 to TRBJ2-3; TRBD2 matches 11 bases. Losses at the gene ends were 5 bases for V and 1 base for J; bases not matched to a gene: 5. The CDR3 consists of 16 residues. CDR1 and CDR2 (germline): SGHTA, FQGNSA. CDR3 sequence: CASSLQLAGGTDTQYF. Written as DNA, the CDR3 is TGTGCCAGCAGCCTTCAACTAGCGGGGGGCACAGATACGCAGTATTTT. The complete variable domain, with remaining parts taken from reference TRBV7-2 and TRBJ2-3, reads GAGVSQSPSNKVTEKGKDVELRCDPISGHTALYWYRQSLGQGLEFLIYFQGNSAPDKSGLPSDRFSAERTGGSVSTLTIQRTQQEDSAVYLCASSLQLAGGTDTQYFGPGTRLTVL.

This clonotype was picked up many times. This chain links TRBV5-1 with TRBJ2-1, with D maybe TRBD2 (5 bases). CDR3 size: 16 residues. Germline loops: CDR1 SGHRS, CDR2 YFSETQ. The V end was cut by 4 bases, the J end by 1 base, with 15 bases between. CDR3 DNA: TGCGCCAGCAGCCCCCGGGGAGAAGCGTCCTACAATGAGCAGTTCTTC. This sequence encodes CASSPRGEASYNEQFF.

This clonotype has at least ten counts. The rearrangement joins TRBV10-3 to TRBJ1-2; 7 bases agree with TRBD1. V shed 3 bases and J 8 bases; nucleotides not matched to a gene: 0. The germline V gene has CDR1 ENHRY and CDR2 SYGVKD. The CDR3 consists of 11 residues. CDR3 sequence reads: CAISEGGGYTF. For the CDR3, the DNA is TGTGCCATCAGTGAAGGGGGCGGCTACACCTTC.

As concerns this clonotype: This may stem from a read error, because a much larger clone lies one nucleotide away. Written as DNA, the CDR3 is TGTGCCACCAGACGGGACAGGGGGATCGGGGAGCTGTTTTTT. It codes for CATRRDRGIGELFF. V gene TRBV15 combines with J gene TRBJ2-2; 11 positions match TRBD1. Germline values: CDR1 LNHNV, CDR2 YYDKDF (reference sequence). The CDR3 sequence is 14 residues long. The V segment lost 6 bases and the J segment 7 bases; nucleotides outside the gene matches: 4.

This clonotype appeared many times. This chain links TRBV7-2 with TRBJ2-7; no clear D gene. Germline V gene lookup returns CDR1 SGHTA and CDR2 FQGNSA. CDR3 length: 13 residues. Trimming shortened V by 2 bases and J by 3 bases, and 8 bases separated the two germline ends. DNA for the CDR3: TGTGCCAGCAGCTTAAATCTCATCTACGAGCAGTACTTC. It encodes CASSLNLIYEQYF.

This chain links TRBV12-3 or TRBV12-4 with TRBJ2-1, with TRBD2 matching 14 bases. CDR3 size: 18 residues. The V and J ends lost 7 bases and 5 bases, in that order; junction bases with no gene match: 13. This CDR3 reads CASKLTSGRGRGHNEQFF. The DNA of the CDR3 is TGTGCCAGCAAATTGACTAGCGGGAGGGGCAGAGGCCACAATGAGCAGTTCTTC.

This clonotype was seen repeatedly, ten times or more. This chain connects TRBV29-1 to TRBJ2-7; possibly TRBD1 for D (6 bases). Per the germline V gene, CDR1 is SQVTM and CDR2 is ANQGSEA. V dropped 4 bases and J dropped 3 bases, with 16 bases sitting between them. CDR3 length equals 14 residues. CDR3 sequence reads: CSVVGRQGNYEQYF. The CDR3 DNA is TGCAGCGTTGTGGGTCGGCAGGGGAACTACGAGCAGTACTTC.

This sequence joins TRBV29-1 and TRBJ2-1; 8 nucleotides agree with TRBD2. The CDR3 loop spans 12 amino acids. V shed 3 bases, J shed 7 bases, and the junction held 2 bases outside the gene matches. CDR1 is SQVTM and CDR2 is ANQGSEA in the germline V gene. CDR3 in DNA: TGCAGCGTTGATCTAGCGGGTAATGAGCAGTTCTTC. Protein: CSVDLAGNEQFF.

Note on this clonotype: A read error may be the cause here, since a much bigger clone is one base away. The chain employs TRBV9 and TRBJ2-7, with D possibly being TRBD1 or TRBD2 (5 bases each). The CDR3 totals 14 residues. The germline gives CDR1 SGDLS, CDR2 YYNGEE. V shed 0 bases and J shed 7 bases, with 14 bases lying between them. CDR3 nucleotide sequence: TGTGCCAGCAGCGTAGCCGGGACCCGTGAGGAGCAGTACTTC. Its protein product is CASSVAGTREEQYF.

There are many counts of this clonotype. This chain links TRBV9 with TRBJ2-5; 9 bases are a match to TRBD1. The germline CDR1 and CDR2 sequences are SGDLS and YYNGEE. This CDR3 has 18 residues. The trim removed 4 bases at V and 5 bases at J, leaving 18 bases unmatched. The CDR3: CASSNPGTGFRPGETQYF. CDR3 bases: TGTGCCAGCAGCAATCCCGGGACAGGGTTCCGTCCGGGGGAGACCCAGTACTTC.